The source of this T cell receptor (beta chain) is a study of blood T cell repertoires in COVID-19 (dated by TCRdb to the early 2020s). The study in broad terms: Samples covering the acute and convalescent phases of COVID-19 were provided by collaborators in the United States, Italy and Spain. The material from the prospective study consisted of cDNA or gDNA derived from T cells, B-cell-depleted T cells, or PBMCs. The dataset comprised deeply sampled blood TCRbeta repertoires from subjects exposed to, actively infected with, or recovered from COVID-19. The repertoires were released in a freely available public database intended as a resource for research on the immune response to SARS-CoV-2. Samples came from the ongoing ImmuneRACE study (first 160 participants) plus 1,254 subjects from 6 global collaborators. The sample metadata nearly always contained a de-identified subject ID, COVID-19 status, age in years and sex. Where HLA class I and class II types were available, the types were taken from metadata supplied by the sample provider, not from assay-based typing.

The collaborating institutions used their own protocols to collect whole blood in K2EDTA tubes. For TCRbeta analysis, collaborators shipped samples as frozen whole blood, isolated PBMCs, or DNA extracted from either of those sample types. The immunoSEQ Assay, a bias-controlled multiplex PCR, was used to amplify TCRbeta CDR3 regions from genomic DNA. Under the source paper's analysis protocol: The number of nucleated cells in each sample was estimated by amplification of reference gene primers within the assay. To quantify the absolute abundance of each unique TCRbeta CDR3 rearrangement, sequence reads were collapsed and filtered. For each sample, productive Simpson clonality was calculated by taking the square root of Simpson's diversity index across productive rearrangements. TCRdb's version of the immuneACCESS table is confined to in-frame rearrangements and falls short of the full clone set. An unresolved V gene accounts for under half of the shortfall where checked; the remainder is of unknown origin. The V and J calls and clone size are taken from that table; D and trimming were inferred from the DNA. The sample yields about 250,000 clones; 65% to 85% were counted once. The ten largest clones represent roughly 7.9% of the sample.

This clone was detected once. No cognate antigen has been identified for it. No quality values exist for individual bases; no much larger clone is one base distant. General study outcomes and caveats: Clinical and demographic metadata were provided uncurated, with the amount varying by source and participant.

V is pruned by 5 bases and J by 5 bases, leaving 9 bases of the junction without a gene match. The germline V gene specifies SGHAT as CDR1 and FQNNGV as CDR2. The CDR3 measures 16 amino acids from cysteine to phenylalanine. The retained sequence is limited to the CDR3, 48 bases, with the frame set at the first base. What was sequenced was peripheral blood. Recombination connected TRBV11-2 to TRBJ2-3, with 11 middle bases fitting TRBD2. This TCR was sampled from an elderly woman with acute or convalescent COVID-19. The nucleotide sequence is given as TGTGCCAGCAGCCCAAGACTAGCGGGGAGGGGAGATACGCAGTATTTT. Translated, this gives CASSPRLAGRGDTQYF.